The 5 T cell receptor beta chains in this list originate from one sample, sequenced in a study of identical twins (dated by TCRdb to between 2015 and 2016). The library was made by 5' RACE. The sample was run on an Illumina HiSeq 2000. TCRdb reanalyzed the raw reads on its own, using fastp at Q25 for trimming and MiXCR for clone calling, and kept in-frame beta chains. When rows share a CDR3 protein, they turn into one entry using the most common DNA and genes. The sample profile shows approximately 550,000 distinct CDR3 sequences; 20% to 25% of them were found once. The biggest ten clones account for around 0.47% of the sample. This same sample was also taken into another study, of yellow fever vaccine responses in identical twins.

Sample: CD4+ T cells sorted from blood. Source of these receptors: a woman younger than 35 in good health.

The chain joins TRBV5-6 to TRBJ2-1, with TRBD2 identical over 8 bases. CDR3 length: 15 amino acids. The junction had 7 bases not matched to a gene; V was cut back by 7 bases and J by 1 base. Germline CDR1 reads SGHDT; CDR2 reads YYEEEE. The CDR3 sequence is CASVPIAGSYNEQFF. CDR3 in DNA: TGTGCCAGCGTACCCATAGCGGGGTCCTACAATGAGCAGTTCTTC.

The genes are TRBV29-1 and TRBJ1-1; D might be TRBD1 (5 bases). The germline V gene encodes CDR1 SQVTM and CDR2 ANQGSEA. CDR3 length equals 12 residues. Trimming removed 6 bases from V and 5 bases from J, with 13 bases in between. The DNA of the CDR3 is TGCAGCGTGCGGACACCGGGGACTGAAGCTTTCTTT. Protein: CSVRTPGTEAFF.

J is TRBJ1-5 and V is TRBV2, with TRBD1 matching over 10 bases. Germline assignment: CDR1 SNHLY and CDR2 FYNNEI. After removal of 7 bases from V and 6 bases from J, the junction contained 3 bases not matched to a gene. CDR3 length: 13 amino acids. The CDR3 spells CASKGQGGQPQHF. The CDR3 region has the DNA TGTGCCAGCAAAGGACAGGGGGGTCAGCCCCAGCATTTT.

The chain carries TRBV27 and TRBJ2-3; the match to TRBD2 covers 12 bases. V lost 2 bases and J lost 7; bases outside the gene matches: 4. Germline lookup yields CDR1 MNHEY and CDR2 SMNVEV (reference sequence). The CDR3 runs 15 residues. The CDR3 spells CASSLRLAGAYTQYF. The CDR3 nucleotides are TGTGCCAGCAGTTTAAGACTAGCGGGAGCGTATACGCAGTATTTT.

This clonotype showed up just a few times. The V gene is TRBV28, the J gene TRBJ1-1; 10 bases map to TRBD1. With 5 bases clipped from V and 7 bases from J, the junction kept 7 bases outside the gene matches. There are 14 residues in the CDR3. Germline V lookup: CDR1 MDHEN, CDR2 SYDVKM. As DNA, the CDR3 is TGTGCCAGCAGTGTTGACAGGGGGCGGGGTGAAGCTTTCTTT. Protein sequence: CASSVDRGRGEAFF.